Each of the 25 T cell receptor beta chains below was sequenced from the same sample in a study of OX40 agonist ivuxolimab in advanced cancers. Repertoires were generated with immunoSEQ multiplex PCR, while TCRdb's copy carries only in-frame clones and drops some. The table has about 68,000 clones, more than 65% seen once. The specimen was CD4+ or CD8+ T cells sorted from blood, collected in a trial of the OX40 agonist ivuxolimab. The receptor source for this set is an adult with an advanced solid tumor such as melanoma, head and neck, liver or kidney cancer.

The chain recombines TRBV5-1 with TRBJ2-3, with 7 bases lining up with TRBD1. V dropped 0 bases and J dropped 4; count of bases not matched to a gene: 5. The CDR3 totals 15 residues. Germline V gives CDR1 SGHRS, CDR2 YFSETQ. The CDR3 DNA reads as TGCGCCAGCAGCTTGGAGGGGGCGCCGCCAGATACGCAGTATTTT. Translated, it gives CASSLEGAPPDTQYF.

CDR3 coding DNA: TGTGCCAGCAGCTTAGATTACGGCTACGAGCAGTACTTC. Residues: CASSLDYGYEQYF. The chain links TRBV7-2 to TRBJ2-5, with unresolved D. Gene TRBJ2-7 matches the end of the DNA better, so the J call may be wrong. There are 13 residues in the CDR3. The germline gives CDR1 SGHTA, CDR2 FQGNSA.

The V call is TRBV11-2, the J call TRBJ2-3, with TRBD1 identical over 10 bases. Germline V CDR1 and CDR2: SGHAT, FQNNGV. This CDR3 comprises 19 residues. V lost 5 bases to trimming and J lost 3 bases; unmatched junction nucleotides: 17. CDR3 in DNA: TGTGCCAGCAGCGGGGACAGGGGATCCAGTAAAGTTAGAACAGATACGCAGTATTTT. Its translation is CASSGDRGSSKVRTDTQYF.

In its sample, this clone was seen a few times. This chain connects TRBV9 to TRBJ1-2, with no clear D. Germline V gene sequence: CDR1 SGDLS, CDR2 YYNGEE. The CDR3 has 12 amino acids. With 4 bases removed from V and 8 bases from J, the gap between germline ends came to 12 bases. The CDR3 region has the DNA TGTGCCAGCAGCTCCGACGTTGGGGGCTACACCTTC. Translation gives CASSSDVGGYTF.

J is TRBJ2-7 and V is TRBV5-4; D unclear. Germline V CDR1 and CDR2: SGHNT, YYREEE (reference sequence). CDR3 length equals 14 residues. V gave up 0 bases and J gave up 7 bases, with 14 bases separating them. CDR3 sequence reads: CASSLERVDWEQYF. DNA of the CDR3: TGTGCCAGCAGCTTGGAAAGAGTAGACTGGGAGCAGTACTTC.

This rearrangement joins TRBV19 to TRBJ1-5, with 9 bases aligning to TRBD1. V was pared by 6 bases and J by 5 bases, with 5 bases of the junction left unmatched. Germline CDR1 is LNHDA and CDR2 is SQIVND (reference sequence). The CDR3 runs 14 residues. CDR3 in DNA: TGTGCCAGTAGCAAGACAGGGGGGGATCAGCCCCAGCATTTT. Encoded protein: CASSKTGGDQPQHF.

This clone was seen only a few times. The V and J genes are TRBV19 and TRBJ1-2; 7 bases are a match to TRBD1. The germline gives CDR1 LNHDA, CDR2 SQIVND (reference sequence). The J segment lost 7 bases and the V segment lost 5 bases, leaving 7 bases of the junction unmatched. The CDR3 extends over 13 amino acids. The CDR3 here is CASSPADRAGYTF. The CDR3 DNA sequence: TGTGCCAGTAGTCCCGCCGACAGGGCTGGCTACACCTTC.

The V and J genes are TRBV5-6 and TRBJ2-7; 9 nucleotides line up with TRBD1. The CDR3 length is 15 residues. The V and J ends lost 4 bases and 6 bases, in that order; junction bases with no gene match: 11. CDR1 SGHDT and CDR2 YYEEEE come from the germline V gene. Here the CDR3 reads CASSGDRDRVAEQYF. CDR3 coding DNA: TGTGCCAGCAGCGGGGACAGGGACAGGGTGGCCGAGCAGTACTTC.

V gene TRBV11-3 combines with J gene TRBJ2-7; D remains unclear. The V end lost 3 bases, the J end lost 6 bases, and 24 bases lay between the germline ends. The germline CDR1 and CDR2 sequences are SGHNT and YENEEA. The CDR3 consists of 17 residues. Here the CDR3 DNA reads TGTGCCAGCAGCTTTTCCGTCCCACGCTGGAAAGTTGGCGAGCAGTACTTC. It yields the protein CASSFSVPRWKVGEQYF. Combining the CDR3 with reference TRBV11-3 and TRBJ2-7 gives the whole variable domain EAGVVQSPRYKIIEKKQPVAFWCNPISGHNTLYWYLQNLGQGPELLIRYENEEAVDDSQLPKDRFSAERLKGVDSTLKIQPAELGDSAVYLCASSFSVPRWKVGEQYFGPGTRLTVT.

Here the CDR3 reads CASSPRTGDSYEQYF. CDR3 nucleotides: TGCGCCAGCAGCCCACGGACAGGGGACTCCTACGAGCAGTACTTC. The chain combines TRBV4-1 with TRBJ2-7; 9 bases match TRBD1. Germline CDR1 reads MGHRA; CDR2 reads YSYEKL. CDR3 length: 15 amino acids. V lost 4 bases and J lost 0; bases outside the gene matches: 4.

The V gene is TRBV19, the J gene TRBJ1-1; D gene unclear. The V and J ends lost 2 bases and 3 bases respectively, with 10 bases between them. This CDR3 contains 14 residues. CDR1 and CDR2 (germline): LNHDA, SQIVND (reference sequence). The CDR3 region is CASSINHQDTEAFF. CDR3 nucleotides: TGTGCCAGTAGTATAAACCACCAGGACACTGAAGCTTTCTTT.

This clone is a singleton in its sample. The rearrangement links TRBV4-3 to TRBJ2-1, with TRBD2 identical over 11 bases. The CDR3 has 15 amino acids. CDR1 and CDR2 from the germline V gene are LGHNA and YSLEER. With V trimmed by 0 bases and J by 16 bases, 11 bases remained unmatched. The CDR3 sequence: CASSQDIVTSGIQFF. The DNA for the CDR3 is TGCGCCAGCAGCCAAGATATAGTGACTAGCGGGATTCAATTCTTC.

CDR3 sequence: CSAQGVSNYGYTF. The CDR3 DNA is TGCAGCGCCCAGGGAGTTTCTAACTATGGCTACACCTTC. V is TRBV29-1 and J is TRBJ1-2; possible D gene TRBD1, 5 bases. The ends were cut back, 7 bases at V and 0 bases at J, with 12 bases in the middle. The CDR3 contains 13 residues. CDR1 is SQVTM, CDR2 ANQGSEA, per germline.

The chain recombines TRBV5-1 with TRBJ2-3; tentatively, D is TRBD2 (6 bases). Trimming cost V 3 bases and J 2 bases, with 10 bases left between them. This CDR3 contains 14 residues. Germline V gene lookup returns CDR1 SGHRS and CDR2 YFSETQ. CDR3 loop: CASSSTSNTDTQYF. CDR3 in DNA: TGCGCCAGCAGCTCGACTAGTAACACAGATACGCAGTATTTT.

The CDR3 loop is CASSRGRGGEQYF. The CDR3 nucleotides are TGTGCCAGCAGCAGGGGCAGGGGAGGGGAGCAGTACTTC. The V and J genes are TRBV7-3 and TRBJ2-7; D is perhaps TRBD2 (7 bases). The V and J ends lost 5 bases and 7 bases respectively, with 15 bases between them. The CDR3 contains 13 residues. Germline assignment: CDR1 SGHTA and CDR2 FQGTGA. Together with reference TRBV7-3 and TRBJ2-7, the CDR3 gives the full variable domain: GAGVSQTPSNKVTEKGKYVELRCDPISGHTALYWYRQSLGQGPEFLIYFQGTGAADDSGLPNDRFFAVRPEGSVSTLKIQRTERGDSAVYLCASSRGRGGEQYFGPGTRLTVT.

The chain uses TRBV7-2 and TRBJ2-7; 8 nucleotides match TRBD2. CDR1 and CDR2 (germline): SGHTA, FQGNSA. This CDR3 is built from 17 residues. With V trimmed by 1 base and J by 2 bases, 10 bases remained unmatched. The CDR3 sequence: CASSLGPSGQYTYEQYF. The CDR3 coding sequence is TGTGCCAGCAGCTTAGGTCCTAGCGGGCAGTATACCTACGAGCAGTACTTC.

The J gene is TRBJ2-3, the V gene TRBV18, with unresolved D. This CDR3 is 15 amino acids long. Germline V CDR1 and CDR2: KGHSH, LQKENI. V lost 4 bases and J 0 bases, leaving 11 bases between the germline ends. CDR3 sequence (DNA): TGTGCCAGCTCACAAATCGGGCCTAGCACAGATACGCAGTATTTT. Residues: CASSQIGPSTDTQYF.

The rearrangement links TRBV2 to TRBJ2-2; TRBD2 matches 10 bases. Germline trimming cut 5 bases from V and 4 bases from J; bases unmatched to any gene: 4. CDR1 SNHLY and CDR2 FYNNEI come from the germline V gene. CDR3 length equals 15 residues. DNA of the CDR3: TGTGCCAGCAGTCTAGCGGGAGTCACCACCGGGGAGCTGTTTTTT. It is translated as CASSLAGVTTGELFF.

This chain uses TRBV7-6 with TRBJ2-1; D remains ambiguous. The CDR3 spans 13 residues. Looked up from germline, CDR1 is SGHVS and CDR2 is FNYEAQ. V was pared by 5 bases and J by 8 bases, with 13 bases between. CDR3 nucleotide sequence: TGTGCCAGCAGCCCTACGTCGGGCTATGAGCAGTTCTTC. Translated: CASSPTSGYEQFF.

V usage is TRBV5-1 and J usage is TRBJ2-1, with 8 bases matching TRBD2. The CDR3 is 14 amino acids. Germline values: CDR1 SGHRS, CDR2 YFSETQ. Trimming cost V 0 bases and J 5 bases; bases outside gene matches: 1. In nucleotides, the CDR3 is TGCGCCAGCAGCTTGGGGACTAGCAACAATGAGCAGTTCTTC. It codes for CASSLGTSNNEQFF.

Written as DNA, the CDR3 is TGTGCCAGCAGCTTGGCCCAGGCCCCCTGGACCATATATTTT. This encodes CASSLAQAPWTIYF. The J gene is TRBJ1-3, the V gene TRBV5-4; D ambiguous. Between the trimmed V and J ends, which lost 0 bases and 10 bases, there was a span of 14 bases. CDR3 length: 14 residues. Looked up from germline, CDR1 is SGHNT and CDR2 is YYREEE (reference sequence).

The chain couples TRBV27 to TRBJ1-6; 7 bases line up with TRBD1. The V gene end was trimmed by 4 bases and the J gene end by 7 bases; junction bases not matched to a gene: 10. Germline V gene sequence: CDR1 MNHEY, CDR2 SMNVEV (reference sequence). This CDR3 contains 16 residues. Here the CDR3 DNA reads TGTGCCAGCAGTTCCTACCGGGACAGCCAAAATTCACCCCTCCACTTT. This encodes CASSSYRDSQNSPLHF.

This chain uses TRBV7-9 with TRBJ2-7, with D possibly matching TRBD1 (6 bases). The length of the CDR3 is 12 residues. Trimming stripped 8 bases from V and 1 base from J, with 9 bases between. Germline lookup yields CDR1 SEHNR and CDR2 FQNEAQ (reference sequence). The CDR3 DNA follows: TGTGCCAGCGGGGGCAGGTCCTACGAGCAGTACTTC. This gives the protein CASGGRSYEQYF.

The chain joins TRBV7-3 to TRBJ2-1, with 12 bases lining up with TRBD2. Germline CDR1 SGHTA, CDR2 FQGTGA. Trimming cost V 5 bases and J 9 bases; bases outside gene matches: 5. This CDR3 has 14 residues. The CDR3 DNA sequence: TGTGCCAGCAGCCCGGGACTAGCGGGCGCTGAGCAGTTCTTC. It specifies CASSPGLAGAEQFF.

By sample fraction, this clone is medium-sized. The V call is TRBV19, the J call TRBJ2-3; 7 bases are a match to TRBD2. CDR1 and CDR2 (germline): LNHDA, SQIVND (reference sequence). The length of the CDR3 is 13 residues. The trim removed 1 base at V and 6 bases at J, leaving 1 base unmatched. In DNA, the CDR3 is TGTGCCAGTAGTATAGCGGGAGGCGATACGCAGTATTTT. It yields the protein CASSIAGGDTQYF.